This passage covers 23 T cell receptor beta chains from one sample sequenced in a study of cytomegalovirus exposure and HLA in healthy donors. A multiplex PCR was run with 60 Vbeta primers and 13 Jbeta primers. Sequenced by immunoSEQ multiplex PCR; TCRdb stores in-frame clones only, minus some. The sample comprises 150,000 to 200,000 clones, 80% of which are singletons, and approximately 2% rests with the top ten. The material sequenced was PBMCs. These receptors all stem from a woman under 40 in good health and CMV-seronegative.

V and J are TRBV7-9 and TRBJ2-7, with D maybe TRBD1 (6 bases). Germline V lookup: CDR1 SEHNR, CDR2 FQNEAQ (reference sequence). V lost 3 bases, J lost 2 bases, and 11 bases lay in between. This CDR3 region has 14 residues. DNA of the CDR3: TGTGCCAGCAGCTTTGTTGCAGGGGCCTACGAGCAGTACTTC. Translated: CASSFVAGAYEQYF. Variable domain in full (rest from reference TRBV7-9 and TRBJ2-7): DTGVSQNPRHKITKRGQNVTFRCDPISEHNRLYWYRQTLGQGPEFLTYFQNEAQLEKSRLLSDRFSAERPKGSFSTLEIQRTEQGDSAMYLCASSFVAGAYEQYFGPGTRLTVT.

The CDR3 sequence is CASSNLLQGGNQPQHF. DNA for the CDR3: TGTGCCAGCAGCAACCTTCTCCAGGGGGGCAATCAGCCCCAGCATTTT. This chain uses TRBV7-9 with TRBJ1-5; 7 bases match TRBD1. There are 16 residues in the CDR3. Trimming took 5 bases from V and 2 from J; bases not matched to a gene: 9. CDR1 and CDR2 from the germline V gene are SEHNR and FQNEAQ (reference sequence).

This clone was detected once. This chain joins TRBV29-1 and TRBJ1-1; 7 nucleotides match TRBD1. Trimming removed 5 bases from V and 8 bases from J; junction bases left unmatched: 14. CDR3 length: 14 residues. CDR1 SQVTM and CDR2 ANQGSEA come from the germline V gene. Here the CDR3 reads CSVNPRGVDEEAFF. In nucleotides, the CDR3 is TGCAGCGTTAACCCCAGGGGGGTAGATGAGGAAGCTTTCTTT.

This chain uses TRBV18 with TRBJ2-7, with a weak D call TRBD2 (5 bases). Trimming pared 5 bases from V and 1 base from J, leaving 21 bases between. The CDR3 consists of 17 residues. Germline V gene data show CDR1 as KGHSH and CDR2 as LQKENI. CDR3 amino acids: CASSLMSPRSGSYEQYF. The CDR3, as DNA: TGTGCCAGCTCATTGATGTCTCCTAGATCGGGATCCTACGAGCAGTACTTC. The full variable domain, rest sourced from reference TRBV18 and TRBJ2-7, is NAGVMQNPRHLVRRRGQEARLRCSPMKGHSHVYWYRQLPEEGLKFMVYLQKENIIDESGMPKERFSAEFPKEGPSILRIQQVVRGDSAAYFCASSLMSPRSGSYEQYFGPGTRLTVT.

The V call is TRBV4-1, the J call TRBJ2-2; the match to TRBD2 covers 13 bases. After removal of 0 bases from V and 3 bases from J, the junction contained 7 bases not matched to a gene. The CDR3 runs 19 residues. The germline V gene has CDR1 MGHRA and CDR2 YSYEKL. CDR3 nucleotides: TGCGCCAGCAGCCAAGACGGACTAGCGGGGGTGGAATACACCGGGGAGCTGTTTTTT. This sequence encodes CASSQDGLAGVEYTGELFF.

This chain links TRBV7-9 with TRBJ2-5; D may be TRBD1 (5 bases). Germline assignment: CDR1 SEHNR and CDR2 FQNEAQ (reference sequence). There are 18 residues in the CDR3. Trimming cost V 1 base and J 2 bases, with 20 bases left between them. The CDR3 DNA reads as TGTGCCAGCAGCTTAGGAAGCACAGGAGTACCTTTTCAAGAGACCCAGTACTTC. Encoded protein: CASSLGSTGVPFQETQYF.

V and J are TRBV7-9 and TRBJ1-1; a possible D gene is TRBD1 (5 bases). This CDR3 region has 14 residues. Trimming took 1 base from V and 1 from J, leaving 7 bases between them. Germline V gene data show CDR1 as SEHNR and CDR2 as FQNEAQ (reference sequence). CDR3 amino acids: CASSLEGKNTEAFF. CDR3 bases: TGTGCCAGCAGCTTAGAGGGGAAGAACACTGAAGCTTTCTTT.

This sequence joins TRBV30 and TRBJ1-1, with D perhaps TRBD1 (6 bases). Trimming took 0 bases from V and 5 from J, leaving 10 bases between them. Per the germline V gene, CDR1 is GTSNPN and CDR2 is SVGIG (reference sequence). The CDR3 extends over 13 amino acids. The CDR3, as DNA: TGTGCCTGGAGTGTTTCAGGGGCGACTGAAGCTTTCTTT. Encoded protein: CAWSVSGATEAFF.

V and J are TRBV30 and TRBJ2-3; TRBD2 matches at 15 bases. The CDR3 covers 15 residues. Germline assignment: CDR1 GTSNPN and CDR2 SVGIG (reference sequence). CDR3 loop: CARRGLAGGGDTQYF. CDR3 nucleotide sequence: TGTGCTCGGAGGGGACTAGCGGGGGGTGGTGATACGCAGTATTTT.

This sequence joins TRBV4-2 and TRBJ2-7, with D possibly being TRBD1 (7 bases). Germline CDR1 LGHNA, CDR2 YNFKEQ. The CDR3 runs 16 residues. Trimming removed 3 bases at V and 4 bases at J, with 19 bases between. The CDR3 nucleotides are TGTGCCAGCAGCCACTCCCGGGACAGACGGGGGTACGAGCAGTACTTC. It yields the protein CASSHSRDRRGYEQYF.

The chain employs TRBV7-8 and TRBJ1-2; D gene unclear. Trimming took 1 base from V and 3 from J, leaving 9 bases between them. The CDR3 covers 14 residues. Germline V gene sequence: CDR1 SGHVS, CDR2 FQNEAQ. The CDR3 is CASSLDTEYYGYTF. The CDR3 region has the DNA TGTGCCAGCAGCTTAGATACAGAGTACTATGGCTACACCTTC.

The chain uses TRBV6-5 and TRBJ1-2; possibly TRBD1 for D (5 bases). Trimming stripped 5 bases from V and 11 bases from J, with 24 bases between. CDR1 and CDR2 (germline): MNHEY, SVGAGI. The CDR3 is made up of 15 amino acids. CDR3 loop: CASSPTSGTHATYTF. CDR3 DNA: TGTGCCAGCAGTCCGACGTCCGGGACTCACGCAACTTACACCTTC.

The CDR3 protein is CASSGGFGGLKGYTF. The CDR3 nucleotides are TGTGCCAGCAGCGGGGGGTTCGGGGGGCTGAAGGGCTACACCTTC. This chain uses TRBV5-6 with TRBJ1-2; D perhaps matches TRBD1 (6 bases). The V gene lost 4 bases and the J gene lost 8 bases, with 21 bases spanning the gap. Germline CDR1 SGHDT, CDR2 YYEEEE. The CDR3 loop spans 15 amino acids.

The rearrangement joins TRBV6-6 to TRBJ1-2; TRBD1 is a possible D gene (6 bases). The V gene's germline CDR1 is MNHNY and CDR2 SVGAGI (reference sequence). The CDR3 sequence is 12 residues long. The V and J ends lost 6 bases and 5 bases respectively, with 10 bases between them. The CDR3 region is CASRSDSYGYTF. The CDR3 region has the DNA TGTGCCAGCAGATCGGACAGTTATGGCTACACCTTC.

The chain employs TRBV7-2 and TRBJ2-5; TRBD1 agrees at 10 bases. V trimming: 5 bases; J trimming: 5 bases; junction bases outside the gene matches: 8. CDR1 and CDR2 from the germline V gene are SGHTA and FQGNSA. There are 15 residues in the CDR3. The CDR3 DNA follows: TGTGCCAGCAGCCGGGACAGGGGTGGGTATGAGACCCAGTACTTC. Encoded protein: CASSRDRGGYETQYF.

Written as DNA, the CDR3 is TGCGCCAGCAGCCAAGATCTGGAGGGAAACACTGAAGCTTTCTTT. Translation: CASSQDLEGNTEAFF. The genes are TRBV4-3 and TRBJ1-1; no clear D gene. Germline lookup yields CDR1 LGHNA and CDR2 YSLEER. This CDR3 contains 15 residues. Trimming stripped 0 bases from V and 2 bases from J, with 10 bases between.

V gene TRBV6-1 combines with J gene TRBJ1-5; 7 bases are shared with TRBD1. Germline V lookup: CDR1 MNHNS, CDR2 SASEGT. V lost 1 base, J lost 4 bases, and 4 bases stayed unmatched. The CDR3 runs to 15 residues. This CDR3 reads CASSEGAGGNQPQHF. The DNA of the CDR3 is TGTGCCAGCAGTGAAGGGGCAGGGGGAAATCAGCCCCAGCATTTT.

This rearrangement joins TRBV2 to TRBJ2-1, with 7 bases matching TRBD2. V gave up 6 bases and J gave up 6 bases; unmatched junction bases: 11. There are 15 residues in the CDR3. Germline assignment: CDR1 SNHLY and CDR2 FYNNEI. CDR3 sequence reads: CASSDRGLPSNEQFF. The CDR3 nucleotides read TGTGCCAGCAGCGACCGGGGACTACCCTCCAATGAGCAGTTCTTC. The full variable domain, rest sourced from reference TRBV2 and TRBJ2-1, is EPEVTQTPSHQVTQMGQEVILRCVPISNHLYFYWYRQILGQKVEFLVSFYNNEISEKSEIFDDQFSVERPDGSNFTLKIRSTKLEDSAMYFCASSDRGLPSNEQFFGPGTRLTVL.

The V and J genes are TRBV30 and TRBJ1-4; 10 nucleotides agree with TRBD1. CDR1 is GTSNPN, CDR2 SVGIG, per germline (reference sequence). V lost 5 bases to trimming and J lost 4 bases; unmatched junction nucleotides: 1. CDR3 length equals 13 residues. CDR3 region: CAWDRGLNEKLFF. CDR3 coding DNA: TGTGCCTGGGACAGGGGGCTTAATGAAAAACTGTTTTTT.

CDR3 region: CASSLFRGGPQETQYF. Written as DNA, the CDR3 is TGTGCCAGCAGCCTCTTTCGCGGGGGCCCTCAAGAGACCCAGTACTTC. This chain uses TRBV14 with TRBJ2-5, with D maybe TRBD2 (7 bases). V was clipped by 4 bases and J by 2 bases, with 17 bases between them. CDR1 is SGHDN, CDR2 FVKESK, per germline. There are 16 residues in the CDR3.

This clone is a singleton in its sample. The chain couples TRBV30 to TRBJ1-6; 7 bases match TRBD1. Germline V gene lookup returns CDR1 GTSNPN and CDR2 SVGIG (reference sequence). Losses at the gene ends were 3 bases for V and 6 bases for J; bases not matched to a gene: 2. CDR3 length equals 13 residues. CDR3 in amino acids: CAWRGQFNSPLHF. CDR3 nucleotides: TGTGCCTGGAGGGGACAGTTTAATTCACCCCTCCACTTT.

V gene TRBV5-1 combines with J gene TRBJ2-5, with TRBD2 matching over 11 bases. V dropped 5 bases and J dropped 3; count of bases not matched to a gene: 3. The germline CDR1 and CDR2 sequences are SGHRS and YFSETQ. The CDR3 loop spans 14 amino acids. The CDR3 nucleotides are TGCGCCAGCAGGGTAGCGGGGGGGGAAGAGACCCAGTACTTC. Protein: CASRVAGGEETQYF.

This clone was seen more than once but under ten times. The CDR3 DNA sequence: TGTGCCAGCTCAGGAGGGGCGCGGGGAACTGAAGCTTTCTTT. This codes for CASSGGARGTEAFF. The chain recombines TRBV18 with TRBJ1-1, with D possibly being TRBD1 (5 bases). V was cut by 5 bases and J by 5 bases, with 15 bases left in between. Looked up from germline, CDR1 is KGHSH and CDR2 is LQKENI. The CDR3 totals 14 residues.